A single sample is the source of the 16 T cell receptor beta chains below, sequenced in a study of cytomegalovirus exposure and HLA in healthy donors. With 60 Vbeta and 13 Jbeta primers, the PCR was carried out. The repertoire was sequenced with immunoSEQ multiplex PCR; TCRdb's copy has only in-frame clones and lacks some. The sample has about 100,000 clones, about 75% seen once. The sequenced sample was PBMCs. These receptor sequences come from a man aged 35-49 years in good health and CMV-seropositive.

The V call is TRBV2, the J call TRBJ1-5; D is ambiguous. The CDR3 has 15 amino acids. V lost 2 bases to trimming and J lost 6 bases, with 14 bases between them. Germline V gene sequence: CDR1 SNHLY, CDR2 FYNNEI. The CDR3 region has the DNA TGTGCCAGCAGTGAAAACGGAGGATTTCTTCAGCCCCAGCATTTT. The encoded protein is CASSENGGFLQPQHF.

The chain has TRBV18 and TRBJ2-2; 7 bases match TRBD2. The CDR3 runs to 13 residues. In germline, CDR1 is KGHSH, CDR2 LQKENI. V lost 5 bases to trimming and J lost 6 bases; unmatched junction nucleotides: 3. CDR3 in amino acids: CASSSGGPGELFF. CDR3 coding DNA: TGTGCCAGCTCATCGGGGGGACCCGGGGAGCTGTTTTTT.

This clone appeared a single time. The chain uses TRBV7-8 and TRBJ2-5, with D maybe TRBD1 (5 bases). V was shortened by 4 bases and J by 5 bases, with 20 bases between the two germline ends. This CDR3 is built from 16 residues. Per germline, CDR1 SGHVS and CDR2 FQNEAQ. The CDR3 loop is CASSYQPSTAGETQYF. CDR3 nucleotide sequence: TGTGCCAGCAGCTATCAACCCTCGACGGCAGGGGAGACCCAGTACTTC.

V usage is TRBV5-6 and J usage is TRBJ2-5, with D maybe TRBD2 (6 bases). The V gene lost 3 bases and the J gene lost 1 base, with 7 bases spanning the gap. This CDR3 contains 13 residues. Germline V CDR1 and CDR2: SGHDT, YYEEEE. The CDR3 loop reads CASSSGSQETQYF. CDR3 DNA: TGTGCCAGCAGCTCCGGGAGCCAAGAGACCCAGTACTTC. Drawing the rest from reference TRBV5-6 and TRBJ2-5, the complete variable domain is DAGVTQSPTHLIKTRGQQVTLRCSPKSGHDTVSWYQQALGQGPQFIFQYYEEEERQRGNFPDRFSGHQFPNYSSELNVNALLLGDSALYLCASSSGSQETQYFGPGTRLLVL.

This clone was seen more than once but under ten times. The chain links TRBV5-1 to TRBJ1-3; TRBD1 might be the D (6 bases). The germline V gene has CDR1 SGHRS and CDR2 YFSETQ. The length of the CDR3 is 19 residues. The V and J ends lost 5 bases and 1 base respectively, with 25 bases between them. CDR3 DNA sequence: TGCGCCAGCAGTTCCCGGGAACGGGCAGGGGCGAGTTCTGGAAACACCATATATTTT. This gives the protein CASSSRERAGASSGNTIYF.

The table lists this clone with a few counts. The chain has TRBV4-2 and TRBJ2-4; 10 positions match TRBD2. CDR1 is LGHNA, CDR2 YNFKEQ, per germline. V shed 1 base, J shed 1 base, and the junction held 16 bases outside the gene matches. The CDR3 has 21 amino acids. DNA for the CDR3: TGTGCCAGCAGCCAAGCTTCTCGGAGCGGGGGGGCCCCCTCGGCCAAAAACATTCAGTACTTC. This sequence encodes CASSQASRSGGAPSAKNIQYF.

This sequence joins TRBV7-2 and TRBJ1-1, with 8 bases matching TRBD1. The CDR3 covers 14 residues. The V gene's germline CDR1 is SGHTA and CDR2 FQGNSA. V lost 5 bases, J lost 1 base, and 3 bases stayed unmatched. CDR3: CASSPQGGNTEAFF. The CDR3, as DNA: TGTGCCAGCAGCCCACAGGGGGGGAACACTGAAGCTTTCTTT. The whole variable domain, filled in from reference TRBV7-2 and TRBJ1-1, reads GAGVSQSPSNKVTEKGKDVELRCDPISGHTALYWYRQSLGQGLEFLIYFQGNSAPDKSGLPSDRFSAERTGGSVSTLTIQRTQQEDSAVYLCASSPQGGNTEAFFGQGTRLTVV.

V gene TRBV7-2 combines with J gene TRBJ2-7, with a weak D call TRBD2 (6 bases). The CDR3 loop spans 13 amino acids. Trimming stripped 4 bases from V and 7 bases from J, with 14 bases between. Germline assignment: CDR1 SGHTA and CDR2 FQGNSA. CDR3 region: CASSWKEGGEQYF. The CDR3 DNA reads TGTGCCAGCAGCTGGAAGGAGGGTGGGGAGCAGTACTTC.

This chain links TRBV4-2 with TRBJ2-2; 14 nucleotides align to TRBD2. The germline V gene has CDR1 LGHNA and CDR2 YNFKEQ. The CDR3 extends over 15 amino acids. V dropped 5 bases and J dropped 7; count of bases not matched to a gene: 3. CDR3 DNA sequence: TGTGCCAGCAGCGCGACTAGCGGGGGGGGCGGGGAGCTGTTTTTT. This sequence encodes CASSATSGGGGELFF.

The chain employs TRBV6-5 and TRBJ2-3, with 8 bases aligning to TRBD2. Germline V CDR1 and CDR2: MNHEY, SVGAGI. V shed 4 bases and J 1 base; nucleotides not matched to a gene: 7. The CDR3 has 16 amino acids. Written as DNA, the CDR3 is TGTGCCAGCAGTTCCGGCAGCGGGAGAGGCACAGATACGCAGTATTTT. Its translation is CASSSGSGRGTDTQYF.

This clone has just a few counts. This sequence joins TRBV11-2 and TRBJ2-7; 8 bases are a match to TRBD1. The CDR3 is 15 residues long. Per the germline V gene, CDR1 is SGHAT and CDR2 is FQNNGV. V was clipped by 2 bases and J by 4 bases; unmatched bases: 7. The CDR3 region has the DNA TGTGCCAGCAGCTTAAGGGGGACAGGCTTTTACGAGCAGTACTTC. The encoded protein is CASSLRGTGFYEQYF.

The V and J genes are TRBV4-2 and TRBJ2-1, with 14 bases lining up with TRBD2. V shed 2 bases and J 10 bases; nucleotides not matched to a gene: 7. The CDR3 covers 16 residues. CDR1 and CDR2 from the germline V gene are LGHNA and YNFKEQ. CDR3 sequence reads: CASSQSGTSGGREQFF. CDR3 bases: TGTGCCAGCAGCCAATCCGGGACTAGCGGGGGCAGGGAGCAGTTCTTC.

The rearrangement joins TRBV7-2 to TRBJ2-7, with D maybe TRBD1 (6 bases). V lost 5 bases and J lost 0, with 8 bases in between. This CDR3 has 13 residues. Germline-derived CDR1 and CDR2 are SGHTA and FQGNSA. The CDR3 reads CASSGGPSYEQYF. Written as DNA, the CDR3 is TGTGCCAGCAGCGGGGGCCCCTCCTACGAGCAGTACTTC.

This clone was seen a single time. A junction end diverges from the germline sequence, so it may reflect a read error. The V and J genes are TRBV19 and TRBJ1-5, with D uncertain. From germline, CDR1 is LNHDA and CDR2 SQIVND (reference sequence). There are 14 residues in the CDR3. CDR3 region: CTSSSGYTNQPQHF. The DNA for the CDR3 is TGTACCAGTAGTTCTGGTTACACCAATCAGCCCCAGCATTTT.

CDR3 region: CASSKYRVQSYNSPLHF. The DNA of the CDR3 is TGTGCCAGCAGCAAATACAGGGTCCAATCCTATAATTCACCCCTCCACTTT. The J gene is TRBJ1-6, the V gene TRBV21-1; TRBD1 was called by the table and not checked on the DNA. TRBV21-1 has pseudogene status. This CDR3 spans 17 amino acids.

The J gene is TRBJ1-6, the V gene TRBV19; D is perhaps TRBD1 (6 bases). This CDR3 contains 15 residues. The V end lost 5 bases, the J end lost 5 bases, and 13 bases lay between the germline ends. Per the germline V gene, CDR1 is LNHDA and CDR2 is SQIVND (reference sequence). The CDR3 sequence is CASSWTAADNSPLHF. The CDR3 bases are TGTGCCAGTAGTTGGACAGCGGCGGATAATTCACCCCTCCACTTT.